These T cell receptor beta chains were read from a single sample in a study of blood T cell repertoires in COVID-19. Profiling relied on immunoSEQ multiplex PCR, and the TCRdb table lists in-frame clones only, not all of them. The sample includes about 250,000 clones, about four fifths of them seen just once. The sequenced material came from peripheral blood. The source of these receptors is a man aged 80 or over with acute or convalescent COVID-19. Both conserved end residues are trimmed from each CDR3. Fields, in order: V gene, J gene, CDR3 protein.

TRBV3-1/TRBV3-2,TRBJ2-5,ASSHKRERFGETQY
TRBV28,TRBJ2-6,ASSLGTGRYVLT
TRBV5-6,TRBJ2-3,ASSLRSGGSTDTQY
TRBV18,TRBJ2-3,ASSPTGPLTTDTQY
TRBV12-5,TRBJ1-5,ASGLVVTGTIHQPQH
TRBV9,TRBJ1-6,ASSATGGSPLH
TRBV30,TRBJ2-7,AWSVLDRGSPYEQY
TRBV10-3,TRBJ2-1,AISAHSEGYNEQF
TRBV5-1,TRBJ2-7,ASSLAPTGSYEQY
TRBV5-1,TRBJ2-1,ASRLDRAKGEQF
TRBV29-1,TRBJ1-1,SPTRGLTDTEAF
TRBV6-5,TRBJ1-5,ASSLRQGNQPQH
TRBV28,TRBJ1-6,ASSLWGQNSPLH
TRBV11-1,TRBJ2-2,ASSPRSGGAGGELF
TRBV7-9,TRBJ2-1,ASIPGTSVDEQF
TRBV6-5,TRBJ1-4,ASSYSDRVNEKLF
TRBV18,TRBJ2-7,ASSLNGGQGYEQY
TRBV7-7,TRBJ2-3,ASSLGTSRTDTQY
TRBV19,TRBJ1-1,ASRRDTEAF
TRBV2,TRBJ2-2,ASSAGTSGRFLGELF
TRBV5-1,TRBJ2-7,ASSLTGISSYEQY
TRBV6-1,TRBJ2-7,ASSERRGQGATQY
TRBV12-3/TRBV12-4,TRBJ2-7,ASSLGSSYEQY
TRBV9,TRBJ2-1,ASSVVGDKYNEQF
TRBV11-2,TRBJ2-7,ASSRTGGGNEQY
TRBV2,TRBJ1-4,ASSLTGAANEKLF
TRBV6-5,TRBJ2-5,ASSYQISGTQY
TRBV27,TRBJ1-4,ASSLKGQGAGIINEKLF